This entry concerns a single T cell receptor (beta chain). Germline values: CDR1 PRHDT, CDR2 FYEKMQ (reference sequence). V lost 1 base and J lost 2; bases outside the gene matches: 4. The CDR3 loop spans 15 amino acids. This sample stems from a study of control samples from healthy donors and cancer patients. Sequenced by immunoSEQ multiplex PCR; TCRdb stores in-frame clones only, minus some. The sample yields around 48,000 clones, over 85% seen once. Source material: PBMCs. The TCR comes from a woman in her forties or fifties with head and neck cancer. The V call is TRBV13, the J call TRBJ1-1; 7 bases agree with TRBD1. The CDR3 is CASSLDRGYNTEAFF. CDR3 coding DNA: TGTGCCAGCAGCTTAGACAGGGGTTATAACACTGAAGCTTTCTTT.